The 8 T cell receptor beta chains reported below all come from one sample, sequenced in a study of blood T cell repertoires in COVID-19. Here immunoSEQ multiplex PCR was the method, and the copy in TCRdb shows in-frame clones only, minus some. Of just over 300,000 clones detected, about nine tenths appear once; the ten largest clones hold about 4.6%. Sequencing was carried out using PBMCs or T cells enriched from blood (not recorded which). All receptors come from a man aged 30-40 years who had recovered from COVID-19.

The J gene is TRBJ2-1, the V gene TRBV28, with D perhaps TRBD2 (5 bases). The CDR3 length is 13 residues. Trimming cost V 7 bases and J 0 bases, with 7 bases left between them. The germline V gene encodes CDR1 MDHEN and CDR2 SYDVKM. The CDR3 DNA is TGTGCCAGCATGAGGGTCTCCTACAATGAGCAGTTCTTC. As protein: CASMRVSYNEQFF.

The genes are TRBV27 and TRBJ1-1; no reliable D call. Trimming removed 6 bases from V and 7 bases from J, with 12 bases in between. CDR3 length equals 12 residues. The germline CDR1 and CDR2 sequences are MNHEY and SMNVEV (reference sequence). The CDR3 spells CASSLITGEAFF. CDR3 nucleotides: TGTGCCAGCAGCCTAATCACGGGTGAAGCTTTCTTT.

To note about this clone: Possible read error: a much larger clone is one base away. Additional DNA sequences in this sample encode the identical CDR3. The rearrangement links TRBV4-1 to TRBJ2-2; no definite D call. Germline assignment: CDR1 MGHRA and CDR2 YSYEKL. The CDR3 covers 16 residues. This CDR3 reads CASSPWSLLTPGELFF. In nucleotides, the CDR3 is TGTGCCAGCAGCCCATGGTCACTATTGACCCCCGGGGAGCTGTTTTTT.

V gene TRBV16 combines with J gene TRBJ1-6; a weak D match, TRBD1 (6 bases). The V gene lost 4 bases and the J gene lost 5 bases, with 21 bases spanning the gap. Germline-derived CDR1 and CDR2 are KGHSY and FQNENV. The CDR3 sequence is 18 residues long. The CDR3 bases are TGTGCCAGCAGCCCGAACACGGGGGGCTTGGGAGATAATTCACCCCTCCACTTT. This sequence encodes CASSPNTGGLGDNSPLHF. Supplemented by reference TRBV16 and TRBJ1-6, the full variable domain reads GEEVAQTPKHLVRGEGQKAKLYCAPIKGHSYVFWYQQVLKNEFKFLISFQNENVFDETGMPKERFSAKCLPNSPCSLEIQATKLEDSAVYFCASSPNTGGLGDNSPLHFGNGTRLTVT.

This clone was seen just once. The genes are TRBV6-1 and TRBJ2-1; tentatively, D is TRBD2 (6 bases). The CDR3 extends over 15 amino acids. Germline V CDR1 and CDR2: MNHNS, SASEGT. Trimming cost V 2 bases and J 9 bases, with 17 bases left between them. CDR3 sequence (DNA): TGTGCCAGCAGTGAAATCGGGGAGGCCCCCTCTGAGCAGTTCTTC. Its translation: CASSEIGEAPSEQFF.

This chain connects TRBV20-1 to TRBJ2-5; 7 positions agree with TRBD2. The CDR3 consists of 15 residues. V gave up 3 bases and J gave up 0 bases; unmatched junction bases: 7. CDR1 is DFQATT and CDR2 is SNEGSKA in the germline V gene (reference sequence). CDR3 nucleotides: TGCAGTGCTAGTAAGGCTAGCGGAAACCAAGAGACCCAGTACTTC. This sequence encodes CSASKASGNQETQYF.

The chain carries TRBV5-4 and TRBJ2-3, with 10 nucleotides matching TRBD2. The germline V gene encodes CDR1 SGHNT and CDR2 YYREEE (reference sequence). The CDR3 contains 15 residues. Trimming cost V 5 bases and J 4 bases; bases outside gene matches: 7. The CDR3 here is CASRAGGVLADTQYF. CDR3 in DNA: TGTGCCAGCAGAGCGGGGGGGGTTCTGGCAGATACGCAGTATTTT.

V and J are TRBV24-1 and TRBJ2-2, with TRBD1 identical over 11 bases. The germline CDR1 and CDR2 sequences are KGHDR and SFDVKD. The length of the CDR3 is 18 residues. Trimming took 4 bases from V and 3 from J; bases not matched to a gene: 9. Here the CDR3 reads CATSDSDRGRLDTGELFF. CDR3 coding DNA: TGTGCCACCAGTGACTCGGACAGGGGGCGGCTGGACACCGGGGAGCTGTTTTTT.